These 27 T cell receptor beta chains share one sample of origin, sequenced in a study of beta chain features in type 1 diabetes (dated by TCRdb to 2017 to 2018). The library was generated by the immunoSEQ multiplex PCR assay. The entire isolated RNA was reverse transcribed using the High Capacity cDNA Reverse Transcription Kit, and thus expressed TCRB transcripts were sequenced. TCRdb stores this immuneACCESS table with in-frame sequences only. Part of the clones is absent; in the studies checked, under half of the shortfall reflects unresolved V genes, and no reason is known for the rest. In this sample the table shows 350,000 to 400,000 clones, more than 12% of which occur a single time. Roughly 0.019% of the sample is held by the ten biggest clonotypes. The sequenced sample consisted of naive CD4+ T cells from blood. Sample cell subset or site, as interpreted from the label and publication: true naive CD4+ T cells. The receptors derive from a woman younger than 30 in good health.

The chain links TRBV30 to TRBJ1-2, with TRBD1 identical over 9 bases. The V segment lost 0 bases and the J segment 10 bases; nucleotides outside the gene matches: 9. This CDR3 comprises 14 residues. CDR1 GTSNPN and CDR2 SVGIG come from the germline V gene (reference sequence). CDR3 in amino acids: CAWSVITGGSDYTF. The CDR3 region has the DNA TGTGCCTGGAGTGTAATTACAGGGGGCTCAGACTACACCTTC. Combining the CDR3 with reference TRBV30 and TRBJ1-2 gives the whole variable domain SQTIHQWPATLVQPVGSPLSLECTVEGTSNPNLYWYRQAAGRGLQLLFYSVGIGQISSEVPQNLSASRPQDRQFILSSKKLLLSDSGFYLCAWSVITGGSDYTFGSGTRLTVV.

V is TRBV18 and J is TRBJ1-1, with unresolved D. The germline V and J ends were trimmed by 0 bases and 4 bases, with 12 bases remaining between them. This CDR3 contains 15 residues. Per the germline V gene, CDR1 is KGHSH and CDR2 is LQKENI. CDR3 amino acids: CASSPPGGPSTEAFF. The DNA of the CDR3 is TGTGCCAGCTCACCACCCGGAGGGCCGAGCACTGAAGCTTTCTTT.

The chain combines TRBV28 with TRBJ2-1; TRBD2 agrees at 11 bases. This CDR3 is 15 amino acids long. The germline V gene encodes CDR1 MDHEN and CDR2 SYDVKM. Losses at the gene ends were 6 bases for V and 8 bases for J; bases not matched to a gene: 9. The CDR3 nucleotides are TGTGCCAGCAGCACACCGGGACTAGCGGCCGATGAGCAGTTCTTC. Its translation is CASSTPGLAADEQFF.

The chain carries TRBV30 and TRBJ2-4, with 10 bases aligning to TRBD2. The CDR3 loop spans 15 amino acids. Per germline, CDR1 GTSNPN and CDR2 SVGIG (reference sequence). V was clipped by 4 bases and J by 7 bases; unmatched bases: 10. CDR3 in amino acids: CAWTPPLAGANIQYF. Written as DNA, the CDR3 is TGTGCCTGGACCCCCCCGCTAGCGGGAGCGAACATTCAGTACTTC.

This sequence joins TRBV7-8 and TRBJ1-5; weak D call: TRBD1 (6 bases). Germline CDR1 reads SGHVS; CDR2 reads FQNEAQ. This CDR3 comprises 16 residues. Trimming cost V 5 bases and J 1 base, with 15 bases left between them. The CDR3 bases are TGTGCCAGCAGCCCTTGGACAGACCCCAGCAATCAGCCCCAGCATTTT. Translation: CASSPWTDPSNQPQHF.

V and J are TRBV4-2 and TRBJ2-1; D gene uncertain. The CDR3 contains 15 residues. The V and J ends lost 1 base and 4 bases respectively, with 11 bases between them. In germline, CDR1 is LGHNA, CDR2 YNFKEQ. The DNA of the CDR3 is TGTGCCAGCAGCCAAGGCCAGAACAATTACAATGAGCAGTTCTTC. Its translation is CASSQGQNNYNEQFF.

This clone was seen more than once but under ten times. J is TRBJ2-1 and V is TRBV9; TRBD2 might be the D (5 bases). The V end was cut by 0 bases, the J end by 8 bases, with 9 bases between. CDR1 is SGDLS, CDR2 YYNGEE, per germline. The length of the CDR3 is 13 residues. In DNA form, the CDR3 reads TGTGCCAGCAGCGTAGCTGGGGAGCATGAGCAGTTCTTC. Translating it yields CASSVAGEHEQFF.

This clone came up a few times. The chain recombines TRBV7-3 with TRBJ2-5; TRBD2 is a possible D gene (5 bases). Germline CDR1 reads SGHTA; CDR2 reads FQGTGA. This CDR3 contains 13 residues. V gave up 4 bases and J gave up 1 base, with 7 bases separating them. CDR3 sequence (DNA): TGTGCCAGCAGCTCTAGCCGCCAAGAGACCCAGTACTTC. It specifies CASSSSRQETQYF. The full variable domain, in which reference TRBV7-3 and TRBJ2-5 provide the parts outside the CDR3, is GAGVSQTPSNKVTEKGKYVELRCDPISGHTALYWYRQSLGQGPEFLIYFQGTGAADDSGLPNDRFFAVRPEGSVSTLKIQRTERGDSAVYLCASSSSRQETQYFGPGTRLLVL.

This clone occurred a few times. This chain connects TRBV5-1 to TRBJ2-1, with 10 bases aligning to TRBD2. The CDR3 loop spans 16 amino acids. Germline CDR1 reads SGHRS; CDR2 reads YFSETQ. V gave up 2 bases and J gave up 5 bases; unmatched junction bases: 7. The CDR3 nucleotides read TGCGCCAGCAGCTTTGGTCTCACTAGCGGGAACAATGAGCAGTTCTTC. Translated: CASSFGLTSGNNEQFF.

The chain has TRBV7-2 and TRBJ2-6, with a weak D call TRBD1 (5 bases). The length of the CDR3 is 16 residues. Trimming took 1 base from V and 2 from J, leaving 9 bases between them. Germline V gene sequence: CDR1 SGHTA, CDR2 FQGNSA. CDR3 sequence reads: CASSLGSRAGANVLTF. The CDR3 nucleotides read TGTGCCAGCAGCTTAGGATCCAGGGCTGGGGCCAACGTCCTGACTTTC.

This chain connects TRBV29-1 to TRBJ2-5; 14 bases line up with TRBD2. CDR1 and CDR2 from the germline V gene are SQVTM and ANQGSEA. This CDR3 comprises 15 residues. V was clipped by 7 bases and J by 5 bases; unmatched bases: 9. The CDR3 here is CSAGLAGAVGETQYF. The CDR3 DNA sequence: TGCAGCGCGGGACTAGCGGGAGCGGTCGGGGAGACCCAGTACTTC.

This clone was counted only a few times. Other DNA variants within this sample encode the same CDR3. This chain connects TRBV7-9 to TRBJ2-5; no firm D call. Germline V lookup: CDR1 SEHNR, CDR2 FQNEAQ (reference sequence). This CDR3 has 11 residues. V lost 4 bases to trimming and J lost 5 bases, with 5 bases between them. Here the CDR3 DNA reads TGTGCCAGCAGCTCCTTGGAGACCCAGTACTTC. This gives the protein CASSSLETQYF.

This clone has only a few counts. The J gene is TRBJ2-2, the V gene TRBV9, with D possibly being TRBD1 (7 bases). The ends were cut back, 3 bases at V and 1 base at J, with 13 bases in the middle. Germline V gene sequence: CDR1 SGDLS, CDR2 YYNGEE. CDR3 size: 16 residues. CDR3 amino acids: CASSGQGLLNTGELFF. As DNA, the CDR3 is TGTGCCAGCAGCGGACAGGGACTCTTGAACACCGGGGAGCTGTTTTTT.

The gene calls are TRBV5-8 and TRBJ2-1, with 9 bases lining up with TRBD1. The germline V gene encodes CDR1 SGHTS and CDR2 YDEGEE. J lost 1 base, V lost 2 bases, and 1 base had no gene match. This CDR3 spans 15 amino acids. CDR3 bases: TGTGCCAGCAGCTTACAGGGGGCTTCCTACAATGAGCAGTTCTTC. This codes for CASSLQGASYNEQFF.

CDR3 nucleotides: TGTGCCAGCTCACCACAAAGGGGAGAGACCCAGTACTTC. Protein product: CASSPQRGETQYF. This rearrangement joins TRBV18 to TRBJ2-5; perhaps TRBD1 as D (5 bases). Germline V gene data show CDR1 as KGHSH and CDR2 as LQKENI. V lost 1 base and J lost 4, with 7 bases in between. The CDR3 loop spans 13 amino acids.

This clone occurred a few times. V gene TRBV11-2 combines with J gene TRBJ2-3; D ambiguous. The CDR3 runs 12 residues. V was shortened by 3 bases and J by 2 bases, with 3 bases between the two germline ends. The V gene's germline CDR1 is SGHAT and CDR2 FQNNGV. The CDR3 DNA is TGTGCCAGCAGCTTCGTCACAGATACGCAGTATTTT. Translating it yields CASSFVTDTQYF.

This clone was counted only a few times. The chain joins TRBV30 to TRBJ2-5; 11 bases fit TRBD1. The CDR3 length is 14 residues. Germline V gives CDR1 GTSNPN, CDR2 SVGIG (reference sequence). The V segment lost 4 bases and the J segment 6 bases; nucleotides outside the gene matches: 7. CDR3 residues: CAWIQDRGRQTQYF. For the CDR3, the DNA is TGTGCCTGGATCCAGGACAGGGGGCGACAGACCCAGTACTTC.

The V and J genes are TRBV30 and TRBJ2-1, with a tentative D call TRBD2 (6 bases). The germline CDR1 and CDR2 sequences are GTSNPN and SVGIG (reference sequence). CDR3 length: 13 residues. The V end was cut by 3 bases, the J end by 14 bases, with 20 bases between. The CDR3 bases are TGTGCCTGGAGGACGTCTTCCGGGGGAGTGGAGTTCTTC. Amino acid sequence: CAWRTSSGGVEFF.

The table lists this clone with a few counts. The chain recombines TRBV5-1 with TRBJ2-1, with 8 bases that match TRBD2. The CDR3 is 14 residues long. V shed 2 bases and J 6 bases; nucleotides not matched to a gene: 4. CDR1 and CDR2 from the germline V gene are SGHRS and YFSETQ. The CDR3 loop reads CASSLGAGGNEQFF. The CDR3 nucleotides are TGCGCCAGCAGCTTAGGTGCGGGGGGCAATGAGCAGTTCTTC. Variable domain in full (rest from reference TRBV5-1 and TRBJ2-1): KAGVTQTPRYLIKTRGQQVTLSCSPISGHRSVSWYQQTPGQGLQFLFEYFSETQRNKGNFPGRFSGRQFSNSRSEMNVSTLELGDSALYLCASSLGAGGNEQFFGPGTRLTVL.

This clone was detected a few times. V and J are TRBV28 and TRBJ1-5; no clear D gene. The CDR3 extends over 12 amino acids. V was cut by 5 bases and J by 8 bases, with 10 bases left in between. Germline CDR1 reads MDHEN; CDR2 reads SYDVKM. The CDR3 region has the DNA TGTGCCAGCAGTCTCCCTATTGAGCCCCAGCATTTT. Amino acid sequence: CASSLPIEPQHF.

V and J are TRBV28 and TRBJ1-5; D unclear. The V gene's germline CDR1 is MDHEN and CDR2 SYDVKM. The CDR3 spans 12 residues. Trimming stripped 7 bases from V and 5 bases from J, with 9 bases between. For the CDR3, the DNA is TGTGCCAGCACCGTATCAGATCAGCCCCAGCATTTT. This encodes CASTVSDQPQHF.

The V gene is TRBV18, the J gene TRBJ2-7; D remains ambiguous. Trimming stripped 5 bases from V and 5 bases from J, with 7 bases between. The V gene's germline CDR1 is KGHSH and CDR2 LQKENI. The CDR3 length is 11 residues. The CDR3 bases are TGTGCCAGCTCATCCCCCAACGAGCAGTACTTC. Translated: CASSSPNEQYF. Looking up the rest from reference TRBV18 and TRBJ2-7 gives the full variable domain: NAGVMQNPRHLVRRRGQEARLRCSPMKGHSHVYWYRQLPEEGLKFMVYLQKENIIDESGMPKERFSAEFPKEGPSILRIQQVVRGDSAAYFCASSSPNEQYFGPGTRLTVT.

This clone has a handful of counts. The rearrangement links TRBV25-1 to TRBJ2-1; 9 positions match TRBD1. CDR3 length: 16 residues. Germline lookup yields CDR1 MGHDK and CDR2 SYGVNS. The J segment lost 3 bases and the V segment lost 0 bases, leaving 3 bases of the junction unmatched. CDR3 coding DNA: TGTGCCAGCAGTGAATATAGACAGGGGGGCTACAATGAGCAGTTCTTC. The encoded protein is CASSEYRQGGYNEQFF.

This clone occurred a few times. This chain links TRBV6-5 with TRBJ2-1; 12 positions match TRBD2. This CDR3 is built from 14 residues. The germline V gene has CDR1 MNHEY and CDR2 SVGAGI. The ends lost 4 bases at V and 16 bases at J; junction bases unmatched: 11. CDR3 bases: TGTGCCAGCAGTTCCCAGGGACTAGCGGGCTTGTTTTTCTTC. Translated: CASSSQGLAGLFFF.

In its sample, this clone was seen a few times. The V gene is TRBV7-9, the J gene TRBJ2-1; 8 bases line up with TRBD1. Germline V gene sequence: CDR1 SEHNR, CDR2 FQNEAQ (reference sequence). The V and J ends lost 5 bases and 14 bases, in that order; junction bases with no gene match: 14. The CDR3 extends over 14 amino acids. DNA for the CDR3: TGTGCCAGCAGCCCGTGGACAGGGAACGGTAAAGAGTTCTTC. It translates to CASSPWTGNGKEFF.

Note on this clone: Other DNA sequences in this sample translate to the same CDR3. The chain carries TRBV5-1 and TRBJ2-1; 9 bases line up with TRBD2. The length of the CDR3 is 15 residues. Germline values: CDR1 SGHRS, CDR2 YFSETQ. After removal of 5 bases from V and 6 bases from J, the junction contained 9 bases not matched to a gene. CDR3 residues: CASRLPGLASNEQFF. In DNA form, the CDR3 reads TGCGCCAGCAGGCTCCCGGGACTAGCTTCCAATGAGCAGTTCTTC.

The chain joins TRBV2 to TRBJ2-7; no reliable D call. The CDR3 consists of 11 residues. Trimming took off 6 bases at V and 1 base at J, with 4 bases between the two ends. The germline gives CDR1 SNHLY, CDR2 FYNNEI. The CDR3 protein is CASSGSYEQYF. As DNA, the CDR3 is TGTGCCAGCAGCGGGTCCTACGAGCAGTACTTC. The variable domain in full, completed from reference TRBV2 and TRBJ2-7, reads EPEVTQTPSHQVTQMGQEVILRCVPISNHLYFYWYRQILGQKVEFLVSFYNNEISEKSEIFDDQFSVERPDGSNFTLKIRSTKLEDSAMYFCASSGSYEQYFGPGTRLTVT.